These 30 T cell receptor beta chains came from one sample sequenced in a study of blood T cell repertoires in COVID-19. TCRdb keeps only in-frame clones here, not all; method: immunoSEQ multiplex PCR. The top ten clones hold under 3.5% of a sample with approximately 200,000 clones, 85% to 90% of them seen once. The sample consisted of peripheral blood. Receptor source: a woman in her thirties with active or convalescent COVID-19.

The chain is built from TRBV5-1 and TRBJ2-7, with a tentative D call TRBD2 (6 bases). Germline V lookup: CDR1 SGHRS, CDR2 YFSETQ. CDR3 length: 15 amino acids. The ends were cut back, 0 bases at V and 0 bases at J, with 10 bases in the middle. This CDR3 reads CASSLGSGPSYEQYF. The CDR3 DNA reads TGCGCCAGCAGCTTGGGAAGCGGGCCCTCCTACGAGCAGTACTTC.

The rearrangement joins TRBV3-1 (or the pseudogene TRBV3-2) to TRBJ1-2; perhaps TRBD1 as D (5 bases). The germline V gene encodes CDR1 LGHDT and CDR2 YNNKEL (reference sequence). CDR3 length: 15 amino acids. Trimming took 0 bases from V and 4 from J, leaving 12 bases between them. In DNA, the CDR3 is TGTGCCAGCAGCCAAGAGGCAGGGTTGACCTATGGCTACACCTTC. Translating it yields CASSQEAGLTYGYTF.

The genes are TRBV5-1 and TRBJ1-4; D is ambiguous. The V gene's germline CDR1 is SGHRS and CDR2 YFSETQ. The CDR3 extends over 11 amino acids. V was clipped by 5 bases and J by 8 bases, with 7 bases between them. Written as DNA, the CDR3 is TGCGCCAGCAGGGCAGAAGAAAAACTGTTTTTT. Its protein product is CASRAEEKLFF.

The rearrangement joins TRBV11-2 to TRBJ1-6; TRBD1 aligns across 7 bases. Germline CDR1 reads SGHAT; CDR2 reads FQNNGV. Trimming took 5 bases from V and 0 from J; bases not matched to a gene: 13. CDR3 length: 19 amino acids. DNA of the CDR3: TGTGCCAGCAGCGTAAGACAGGGACCGCGGGGCTCCTATAATTCACCCCTCCACTTT. Protein: CASSVRQGPRGSYNSPLHF.

The rearrangement uses TRBV5-1 and TRBJ1-1, with D possibly TRBD1 on 5 matching bases. Germline V CDR1 and CDR2: SGHRS, YFSETQ. The V end was cut by 2 bases, the J end by 1 base, with 6 bases between. The CDR3 length is 13 residues. Written as DNA, the CDR3 is TGCGCCAGCAGCTTACAGGCGAACACTGAAGCTTTCTTT. As protein: CASSLQANTEAFF.

This clone was picked up one time. J is TRBJ1-2 and V is TRBV28; 7 positions match TRBD1. The junction had 5 bases not matched to a gene; V was cut back by 6 bases and J by 4 bases. Per the germline V gene, CDR1 is MDHEN and CDR2 is SYDVKM. The CDR3 loop spans 13 amino acids. The CDR3 is CASRGQSFYGYTF. The CDR3 coding sequence is TGTGCCAGCAGGGGACAGTCGTTCTATGGCTACACCTTC.

The CDR3 DNA reads TGCGCCAGCAGCCAAGGGTATACCCGGGGCACAGATACGCAGTATTTT. This gives the protein CASSQGYTRGTDTQYF. The chain employs TRBV4-1 and TRBJ2-3, with no clear D. There are 16 residues in the CDR3. Germline loops: CDR1 MGHRA, CDR2 YSYEKL. V shed 1 base and J shed 1 base, with 12 bases lying between them.

This chain connects TRBV5-4 to TRBJ1-2, with D hard to call. The V gene lost 3 bases and the J gene lost 4 bases, with 16 bases spanning the gap. CDR1 is SGHNT, CDR2 YYREEE, per germline (reference sequence). CDR3 length: 15 residues. The CDR3 protein is CASSSSSIRGYGYTF. For the CDR3, the DNA is TGTGCCAGCAGCTCGAGCTCAATACGAGGCTATGGCTACACCTTC.

The J gene is TRBJ2-1, the V gene TRBV24-1, with 9 bases matching TRBD1. Per the germline V gene, CDR1 is KGHDR and CDR2 is SFDVKD. The CDR3 runs 15 residues. Trimming took 5 bases from V and 6 from J; bases not matched to a gene: 7. The CDR3 coding sequence is TGTGCCACCAGTGCACCGGGACAGGGTGGCAATGAGCAGTTCTTC. It is translated as CATSAPGQGGNEQFF.

This chain links TRBV7-9 with TRBJ1-4, with 9 bases fitting TRBD1. Germline V gives CDR1 SEHNR, CDR2 FQNEAQ (reference sequence). V lost 2 bases, J lost 0 bases, and 7 bases stayed unmatched. This CDR3 contains 18 residues. CDR3 bases: TGTGCCAGCAGCTTATACGGGACAGGGTCTGCAACTAATGAAAAACTGTTTTTT. It codes for CASSLYGTGSATNEKLFF.

The chain has TRBV5-6 and TRBJ2-7; possible D gene TRBD2, 7 bases. The CDR3 loop spans 15 amino acids. In germline, CDR1 is SGHDT, CDR2 YYEEEE. Deletions cut 4 bases from V and 3 bases from J, with 17 bases between. CDR3 loop: CASSPRGGAHYEQYF. CDR3 bases: TGTGCCAGCAGCCCCCGAGGGGGGGCCCACTACGAGCAGTACTTC.

The chain links TRBV29-1 to TRBJ1-2, with TRBD1 as a possible D gene (6 bases). Germline-derived CDR1 and CDR2 are SQVTM and ANQGSEA. The CDR3 runs 14 residues. V lost 7 bases, J lost 8 bases, and 23 bases lay in between. The CDR3 sequence is CSGHTGSKARGYTF. DNA of the CDR3: TGCAGCGGTCACACAGGGTCAAAGGCGCGCGGCTACACCTTC.

Details on this clone: Within the sample, other DNA sequences also encode this same CDR3. This chain links TRBV5-6 with TRBJ1-2; 7 bases are shared with TRBD1. V was clipped by 0 bases and J by 5 bases; unmatched bases: 4. This CDR3 spans 14 amino acids. Germline V lookup: CDR1 SGHDT, CDR2 YYEEEE. CDR3 region: CASSLGQGDYGYTF. The DNA of the CDR3 is TGTGCCAGCAGCTTGGGTCAGGGGGATTATGGCTACACCTTC. Looking up the rest from reference TRBV5-6 and TRBJ1-2 gives the full variable domain: DAGVTQSPTHLIKTRGQQVTLRCSPKSGHDTVSWYQQALGQGPQFIFQYYEEEERQRGNFPDRFSGHQFPNYSSELNVNALLLGDSALYLCASSLGQGDYGYTFGSGTRLTVV.

This chain links TRBV10-2 with TRBJ2-1; 10 bases line up with TRBD2. J was trimmed by 5 bases and V by 6 bases; bases with no gene match: 7. This CDR3 has 15 amino acids. Per germline, CDR1 WSHSY and CDR2 SAAADI. The DNA for the CDR3 is TGCGCCAGCAGGGGGGGACTAGCGAAAAACAATGAGCAGTTCTTC. Translation gives CASRGGLAKNNEQFF.

CDR3 protein: CASSEEGTQYF. The CDR3 DNA follows: TGTGCCAGCAGCGAAGAGGGGACCCAGTACTTC. The rearrangement joins TRBV11-2 to TRBJ2-5; perhaps TRBD2 as D (5 bases). The ends were cut back, 5 bases at V and 7 bases at J, with 8 bases in the middle. The germline CDR1 and CDR2 sequences are SGHAT and FQNNGV. The CDR3 sequence is 11 residues long.

V gene TRBV20-1 combines with J gene TRBJ1-2; the D gene is possibly TRBD1 (6 bases). The germline gives CDR1 DFQATT, CDR2 SNEGSKA (reference sequence). This CDR3 has 11 amino acids. V dropped 3 bases and J dropped 9 bases, with 11 bases sitting between them. The CDR3 here is CSASPGQRYTF. CDR3 DNA: TGCAGTGCTAGTCCAGGACAGCGCTACACCTTC.

V usage is TRBV11-2 and J usage is TRBJ2-7; D is undetermined. Per the germline V gene, CDR1 is SGHAT and CDR2 is FQNNGV. Trimming pared 0 bases from V and 1 base from J, leaving 7 bases between. This CDR3 comprises 14 residues. CDR3 protein: CASSLESGSYEQYF. DNA of the CDR3: TGTGCCAGCAGCTTAGAGTCCGGGTCCTACGAGCAGTACTTC.

The chain is built from TRBV2 and TRBJ2-1; tentatively, D is TRBD2 (6 bases). The germline V gene has CDR1 SNHLY and CDR2 FYNNEI. The CDR3 totals 15 residues. Trimming cost V 5 bases and J 2 bases, with 13 bases left between them. CDR3 amino acids: CASSKQGGPYNEQFF. The CDR3 DNA reads TGTGCCAGCAGTAAGCAGGGAGGCCCCTACAATGAGCAGTTCTTC.

The chain uses TRBV18 and TRBJ1-5; the D is unclear. Germline V lookup: CDR1 KGHSH, CDR2 LQKENI. This CDR3 is 14 amino acids long. Deletions cut 5 bases from V and 1 base from J, with 9 bases between. CDR3 protein: CASSSGVSNQPQHF. DNA of the CDR3: TGTGCCAGCTCAAGCGGGGTCAGCAATCAGCCCCAGCATTTT.

The chain recombines TRBV7-6 with TRBJ2-2; 14 positions agree with TRBD2. With V trimmed by 5 bases and J by 0 bases, 5 bases remained unmatched. This CDR3 has 18 residues. Looked up from germline, CDR1 is SGHVS and CDR2 is FNYEAQ. In DNA form, the CDR3 reads TGTGCCAGCAGCCCAGGACTAGCGGGGGGATCGAACACCGGGGAGCTGTTTTTT. Encoded protein: CASSPGLAGGSNTGELFF. Combining the CDR3 with reference TRBV7-6 and TRBJ2-2 gives the whole variable domain GAGVSQSPRYKVTKRGQDVALRCDPISGHVSLYWYRQALGQGPEFLTYFNYEAQQDKSGLPNDRFSAERPEGSISTLTIQRTEQRDSAMYRCASSPGLAGGSNTGELFFGEGSRLTVL.

The chain uses TRBV3-1 (or the pseudogene TRBV3-2) and TRBJ2-5; tentative D call: TRBD2 (5 bases). V lost 1 base to trimming and J lost 4 bases, with 10 bases between them. Germline V gene lookup returns CDR1 LGHDT and CDR2 YNNKEL (reference sequence). The CDR3 extends over 14 amino acids. The CDR3 DNA is TGTGCCAGCAGCCAAGGGACTCAAGCAGAGACCCAGTACTTC. It translates to CASSQGTQAETQYF.

The rearrangement joins TRBV24-1 to TRBJ2-1; 7 positions agree with TRBD2. The V and J ends lost 3 bases and 8 bases, in that order; junction bases with no gene match: 12. Germline CDR1 is KGHDR and CDR2 is SFDVKD. The CDR3 runs 16 residues. The CDR3: CATSDRAGVNPDEQFF. The DNA of the CDR3 is TGTGCCACCAGTGATAGGGCGGGAGTTAATCCGGATGAGCAGTTCTTC.

J is TRBJ2-1 and V is TRBV19, with TRBD2 identical over 8 bases. Germline CDR1 LNHDA, CDR2 SQIVND (reference sequence). Trimming removed 0 bases from V and 7 bases from J; junction bases left unmatched: 5. The CDR3 contains 15 residues. The CDR3 reads CASSIDGRALNEQFF. The CDR3 DNA reads as TGTGCCAGTAGTATAGACGGGAGGGCCCTTAATGAGCAGTTCTTC.

This clone was observed a few times. The chain combines TRBV10-3 with TRBJ1-1; TRBD1 might be the D (5 bases). The CDR3 length is 18 residues. Trimming stripped 3 bases from V and 3 bases from J, with 23 bases between. Germline V gene sequence: CDR1 ENHRY, CDR2 SYGVKD. This chain's CDR3 is CAISDPGAITLGDTEAFF. The CDR3 nucleotides are TGTGCCATCAGTGACCCTGGGGCTATAACCTTGGGCGACACTGAAGCTTTCTTT.

This clone showed up just once. The rearrangement uses TRBV5-4 and TRBJ1-2; 9 nucleotides line up with TRBD1. V lost 0 bases to trimming and J lost 2 bases; unmatched junction nucleotides: 8. The CDR3 is 17 residues long. The germline V gene has CDR1 SGHNT and CDR2 YYREEE (reference sequence). CDR3 nucleotides: TGTGCCAGCAGCTTGGGGGGACAGGGCGGACTCAACTATGGCTACACCTTC. Translation gives CASSLGGQGGLNYGYTF.

This clone has more than one count but fewer than ten. This rearrangement joins TRBV19 to TRBJ2-2, with 8 bases aligning to TRBD2. The V gene's germline CDR1 is LNHDA and CDR2 SQIVND (reference sequence). With 6 bases clipped from V and 1 base from J, the junction kept 7 bases outside the gene matches. The CDR3 covers 16 residues. This CDR3 reads CASRAFAGGNTGELFF. As DNA, the CDR3 is TGTGCCAGTAGGGCATTCGCGGGAGGGAACACCGGGGAGCTGTTTTTT.

V and J are TRBV3-1 (or the pseudogene TRBV3-2) and TRBJ1-5; 9 bases agree with TRBD1. With 4 bases clipped from V and 5 bases from J, the junction kept 9 bases outside the gene matches. The CDR3 length is 16 residues. Germline assignment: CDR1 LGHDT and CDR2 YNNKEL (reference sequence). The CDR3 coding sequence is TGTGCCAGCAGCCCGGGAAACCGGGACAGGGATCAGCCCCAGCATTTT. Its translation is CASSPGNRDRDQPQHF.

The chain recombines TRBV5-4 with TRBJ2-1; the D gene is possibly TRBD2 (8 bases). V gave up 3 bases and J gave up 6 bases, with 22 bases separating them. Looked up from germline, CDR1 is SGHNT and CDR2 is YYREEE (reference sequence). This CDR3 comprises 17 residues. The CDR3 sequence is CASSSARGRSGSNEQFF. The CDR3 DNA is TGTGCCAGCAGCTCCGCCAGGGGGAGAAGCGGGAGCAATGAGCAGTTCTTC.

The chain employs TRBV19 and TRBJ2-3, with D perhaps matching TRBD2 (7 bases). Trimming took off 7 bases at V and 6 bases at J, with 17 bases between the two ends. Looked up from germline, CDR1 is LNHDA and CDR2 is SQIVND (reference sequence). CDR3 length: 14 residues. The CDR3 region has the DNA TGTGCCAGTAAGAGCGGGACACAATTGGATACGCAGTATTTT. Protein product: CASKSGTQLDTQYF.

In its sample, this clone was seen a few times. The gene calls are TRBV6-5 and TRBJ1-1; a possible D gene is TRBD1 (5 bases). V was trimmed by 10 bases and J by 0 bases, leaving 18 bases between them. Per germline, CDR1 MNHEY and CDR2 SVGAGI. The length of the CDR3 is 15 residues. This CDR3 is CATGPAGQMNTEAFF. Written as DNA, the CDR3 is TGTGCCACCGGGCCGGCAGGACAAATGAACACTGAAGCTTTCTTT.